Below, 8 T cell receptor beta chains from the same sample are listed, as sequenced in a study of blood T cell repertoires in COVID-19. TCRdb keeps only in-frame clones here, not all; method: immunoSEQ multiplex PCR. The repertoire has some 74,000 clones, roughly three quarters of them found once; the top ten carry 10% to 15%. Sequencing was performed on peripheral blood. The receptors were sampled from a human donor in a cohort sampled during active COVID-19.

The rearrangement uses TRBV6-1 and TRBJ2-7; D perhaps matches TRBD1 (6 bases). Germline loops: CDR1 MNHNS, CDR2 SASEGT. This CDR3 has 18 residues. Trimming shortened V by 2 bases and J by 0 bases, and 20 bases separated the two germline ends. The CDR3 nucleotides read TGTGCCAGCAGTGAACTGGGACAAGGGCGATTCGGCTCCTACGAGCAGTACGTC. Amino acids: CASSELGQGRFGSYEQYV.

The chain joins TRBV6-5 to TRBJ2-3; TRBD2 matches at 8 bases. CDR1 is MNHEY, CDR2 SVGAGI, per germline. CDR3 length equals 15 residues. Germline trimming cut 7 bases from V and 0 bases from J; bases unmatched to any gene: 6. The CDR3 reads CASNQAGASTDTQYF. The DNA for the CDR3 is TGTGCCAGCAACCAAGCGGGAGCTAGCACAGATACGCAGTATTTT.

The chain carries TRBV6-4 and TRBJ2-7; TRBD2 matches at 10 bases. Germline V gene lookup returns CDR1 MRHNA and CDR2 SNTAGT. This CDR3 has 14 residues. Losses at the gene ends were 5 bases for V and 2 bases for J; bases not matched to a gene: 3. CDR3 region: CASSRLAGTYEQYV. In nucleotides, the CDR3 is TGTGCCAGCAGTAGACTAGCGGGCACCTACGAGCAGTACGTC.

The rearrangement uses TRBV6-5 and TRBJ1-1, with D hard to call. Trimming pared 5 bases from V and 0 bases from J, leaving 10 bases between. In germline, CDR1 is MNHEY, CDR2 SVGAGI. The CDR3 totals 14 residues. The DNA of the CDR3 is TGTGCCAGCAGTCGCCCGAGTTTGAACACTGAAGCTTTCTTT. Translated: CASSRPSLNTEAFF.

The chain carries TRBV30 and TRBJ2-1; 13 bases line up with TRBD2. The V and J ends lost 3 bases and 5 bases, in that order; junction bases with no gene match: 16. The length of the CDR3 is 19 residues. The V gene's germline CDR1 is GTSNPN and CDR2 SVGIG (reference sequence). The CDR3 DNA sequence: TGTGCCTGGAGCCGAACCGGGACTAGCGGGATCGAGTCGGACAATGAGCAGTTCTTC. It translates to CAWSRTGTSGIESDNEQFF.

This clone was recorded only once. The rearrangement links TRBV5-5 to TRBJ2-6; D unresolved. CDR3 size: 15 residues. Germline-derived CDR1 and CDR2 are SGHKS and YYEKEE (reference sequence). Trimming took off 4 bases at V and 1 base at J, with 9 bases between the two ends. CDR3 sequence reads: CASSLSTSGANVLTF. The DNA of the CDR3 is TGTGCCAGCAGCCTCTCGACTTCTGGGGCCAACGTCCTGACTTTC.

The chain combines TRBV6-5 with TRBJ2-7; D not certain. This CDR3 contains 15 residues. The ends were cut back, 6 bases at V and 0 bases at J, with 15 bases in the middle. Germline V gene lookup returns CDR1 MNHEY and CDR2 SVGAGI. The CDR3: CASSVEFRSSYEQYF. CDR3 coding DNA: TGTGCCAGCAGCGTAGAGTTTAGGAGCTCCTACGAGCAGTACTTC.

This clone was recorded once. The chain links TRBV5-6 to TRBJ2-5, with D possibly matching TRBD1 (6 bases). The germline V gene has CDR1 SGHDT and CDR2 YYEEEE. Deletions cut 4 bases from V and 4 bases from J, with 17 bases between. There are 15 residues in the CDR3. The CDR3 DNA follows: TGTGCCAGCAGCGCTTTGACGGGACAATTAGAGACCCAGTACTTC. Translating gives CASSALTGQLETQYF.